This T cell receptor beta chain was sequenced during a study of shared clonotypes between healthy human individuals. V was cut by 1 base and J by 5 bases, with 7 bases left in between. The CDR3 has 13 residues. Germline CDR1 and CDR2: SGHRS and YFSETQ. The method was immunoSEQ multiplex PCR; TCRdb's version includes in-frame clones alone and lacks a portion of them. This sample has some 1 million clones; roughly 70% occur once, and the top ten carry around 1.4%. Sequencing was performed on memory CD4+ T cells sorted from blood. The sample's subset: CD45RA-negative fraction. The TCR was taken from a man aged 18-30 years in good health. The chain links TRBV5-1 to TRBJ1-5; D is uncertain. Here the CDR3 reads CASSLIPDQPQHF. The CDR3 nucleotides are TGCGCCAGCAGCTTGATTCCGGATCAGCCCCAGCATTTT.